The sequence of this TCR beta chain was determined in a study of shared clonotypes between healthy human individuals. Study-level background: Every donor yielded three CD4 naive, three CD4 memory, two CD8 naive and one CD8 memory plate.

A note on this clone: What it binds is not known.

General study results and limits: Read depth was anticipated to influence clonotype sharing among donors.

Only in-frame clones appear in the TCRdb table, and some are missing; sequencing was by immunoSEQ multiplex PCR. The sample lists a few hundred thousand clones, approximately 97% occurring once. The CDR3 has 16 residues. After removal of 0 bases from V and 2 bases from J, the junction contained 5 bases not matched to a gene. Per germline, CDR1 MNHNS and CDR2 SASEGT. Sequenced sample: naive CD4+ T cells sorted from blood. Described subset: CD45RA+ positively selected. The gene calls are TRBV6-1 and TRBJ2-7, with 9 bases lining up with TRBD1. The TCR originated in a woman under 40 in good health. The CDR3 loop reads CASSEAGQGLTYEQYF. The CDR3 nucleotides read TGTGCCAGCAGTGAAGCGGGACAGGGACTTACCTACGAGCAGTACTTC.